The clone carrying this T cell receptor beta chain was counted ten times or more. Its antigen is undetermined. TCRdb re-called the multiplex PCR reads through MiXCR, storing one row per CDR3 protein. The repertoire holds roughly 220,000 distinct CDR3 sequences, with 34% as singletons. This sample is part of a study of breast tumors, draining lymph nodes, adjacent tissues. Overall study results and limits: That most tumor T cells come from lymph nodes remained unproven. Compared with lymph nodes, tumors were less diverse; compared with nontumor tissue, more. Data fit most tumor T cells coming from lymph node, expanding in tumor. Compared with basal-like, luminal-like tumors shared significantly more repertoire with nontumor tissue.

Samples came from axillary lymph nodes draining the breast cancer. V dropped 4 bases and J dropped 1; count of bases not matched to a gene: 14. This CDR3 is 18 amino acids long. The germline V gene has CDR1 LNHDA and CDR2 SQIVND (reference sequence). The clonotype was recovered from a female donor with breast cancer. Some clones in this sample may be carry-over from other donors' samples. Sequencing was performed on axillary lymph node tissue. J is TRBJ1-2 and V is TRBV19; 8 positions agree with TRBD1. The CDR3 sequence is CASSTTHLGTGDNYGYTF. CDR3 in DNA: TGTGCCAGTAGTACCACACACCTCGGGACAGGAGATAACTATGGCTACACCTTC.